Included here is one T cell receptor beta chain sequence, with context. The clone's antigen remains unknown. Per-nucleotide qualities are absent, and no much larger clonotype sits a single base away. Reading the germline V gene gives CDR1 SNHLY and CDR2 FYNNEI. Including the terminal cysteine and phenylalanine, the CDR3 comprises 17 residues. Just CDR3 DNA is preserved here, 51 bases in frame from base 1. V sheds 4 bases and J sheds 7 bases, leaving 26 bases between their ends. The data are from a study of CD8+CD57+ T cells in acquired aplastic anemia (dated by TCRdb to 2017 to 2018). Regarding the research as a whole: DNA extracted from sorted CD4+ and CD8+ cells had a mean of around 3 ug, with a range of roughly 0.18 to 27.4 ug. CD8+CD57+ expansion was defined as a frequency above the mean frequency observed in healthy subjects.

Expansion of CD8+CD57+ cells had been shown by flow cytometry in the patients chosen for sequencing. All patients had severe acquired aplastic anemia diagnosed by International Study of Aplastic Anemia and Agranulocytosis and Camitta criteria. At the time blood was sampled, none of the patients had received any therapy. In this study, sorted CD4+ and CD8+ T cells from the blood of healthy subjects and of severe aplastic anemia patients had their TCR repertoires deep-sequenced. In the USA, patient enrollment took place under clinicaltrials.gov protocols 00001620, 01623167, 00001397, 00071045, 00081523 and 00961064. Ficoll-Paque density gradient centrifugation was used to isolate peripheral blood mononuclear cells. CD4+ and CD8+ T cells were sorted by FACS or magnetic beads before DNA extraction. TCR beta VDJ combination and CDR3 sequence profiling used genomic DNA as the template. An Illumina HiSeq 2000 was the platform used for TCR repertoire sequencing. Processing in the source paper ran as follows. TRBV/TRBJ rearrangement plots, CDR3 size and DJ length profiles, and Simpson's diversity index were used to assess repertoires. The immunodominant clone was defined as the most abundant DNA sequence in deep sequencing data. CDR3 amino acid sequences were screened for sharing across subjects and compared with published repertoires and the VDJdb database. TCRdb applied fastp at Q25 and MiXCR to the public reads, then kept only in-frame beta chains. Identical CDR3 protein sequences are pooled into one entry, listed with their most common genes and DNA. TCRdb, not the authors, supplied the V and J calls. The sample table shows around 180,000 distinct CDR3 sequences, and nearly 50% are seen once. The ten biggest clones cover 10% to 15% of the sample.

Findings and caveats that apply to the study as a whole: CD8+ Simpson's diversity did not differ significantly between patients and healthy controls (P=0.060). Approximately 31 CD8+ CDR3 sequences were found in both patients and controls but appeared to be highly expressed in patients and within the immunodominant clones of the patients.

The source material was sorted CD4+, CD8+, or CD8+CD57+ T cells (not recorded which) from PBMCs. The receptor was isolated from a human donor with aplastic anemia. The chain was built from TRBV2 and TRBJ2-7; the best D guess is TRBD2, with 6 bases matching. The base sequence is TGTGCCAGCAGTGGGGGCCCCCGTAGCGAGGGACTTTCTGAGCAGTACTTC. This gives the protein CASSGGPRSEGLSEQYF.